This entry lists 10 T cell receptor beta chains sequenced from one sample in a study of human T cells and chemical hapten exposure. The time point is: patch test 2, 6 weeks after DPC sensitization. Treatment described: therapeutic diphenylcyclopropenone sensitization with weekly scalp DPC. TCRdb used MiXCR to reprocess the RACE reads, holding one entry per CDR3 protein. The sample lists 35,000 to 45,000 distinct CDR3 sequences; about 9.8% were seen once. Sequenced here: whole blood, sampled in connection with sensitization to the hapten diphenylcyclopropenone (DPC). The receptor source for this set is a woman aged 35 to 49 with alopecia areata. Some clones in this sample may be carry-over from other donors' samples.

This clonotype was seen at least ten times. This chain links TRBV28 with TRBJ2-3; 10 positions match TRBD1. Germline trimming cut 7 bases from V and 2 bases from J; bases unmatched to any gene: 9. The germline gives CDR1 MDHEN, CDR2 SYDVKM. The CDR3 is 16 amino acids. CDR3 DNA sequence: TGTGCCAGCACCCTGGGGACAGGGGCTTTCACAGATACGCAGTATTTT. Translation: CASTLGTGAFTDTQYF. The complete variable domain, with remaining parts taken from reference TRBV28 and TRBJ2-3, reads DVKVTQSSRYLVKRTGEKVFLECVQDMDHENMFWYRQDPGLGLRLIYFSYDVKMKEKGDIPEGYSVSREKKERFSLILESASTNQTSMYLCASTLGTGAFTDTQYFGPGTRLTVL.

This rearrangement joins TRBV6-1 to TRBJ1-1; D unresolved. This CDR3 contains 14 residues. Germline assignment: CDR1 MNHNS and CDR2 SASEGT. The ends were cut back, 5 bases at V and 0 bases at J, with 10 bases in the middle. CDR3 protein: CASSRLVLNTEAFF. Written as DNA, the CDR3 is TGTGCCAGCAGTCGTCTCGTGTTGAACACTGAAGCTTTCTTT.

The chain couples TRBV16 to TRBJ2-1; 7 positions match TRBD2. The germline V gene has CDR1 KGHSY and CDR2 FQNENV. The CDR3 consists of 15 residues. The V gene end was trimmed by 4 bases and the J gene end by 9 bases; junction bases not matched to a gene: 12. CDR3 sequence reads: CASSRGRGGTIEQFF. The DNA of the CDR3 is TGTGCCAGCAGCCGAGGGAGGGGCGGTACGATTGAGCAGTTCTTC.

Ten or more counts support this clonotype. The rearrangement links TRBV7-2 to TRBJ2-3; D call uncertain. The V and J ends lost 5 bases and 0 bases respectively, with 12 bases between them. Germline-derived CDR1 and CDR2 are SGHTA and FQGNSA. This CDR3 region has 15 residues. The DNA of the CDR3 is TGTGCCAGCAGCCATCCCGAGGATAGCACAGATACGCAGTATTTT. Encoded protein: CASSHPEDSTDTQYF. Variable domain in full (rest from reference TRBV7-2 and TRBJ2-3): GAGVSQSPSNKVTEKGKDVELRCDPISGHTALYWYRQSLGQGLEFLIYFQGNSAPDKSGLPSDRFSAERTGGSVSTLTIQRTQQEDSAVYLCASSHPEDSTDTQYFGPGTRLTVL.

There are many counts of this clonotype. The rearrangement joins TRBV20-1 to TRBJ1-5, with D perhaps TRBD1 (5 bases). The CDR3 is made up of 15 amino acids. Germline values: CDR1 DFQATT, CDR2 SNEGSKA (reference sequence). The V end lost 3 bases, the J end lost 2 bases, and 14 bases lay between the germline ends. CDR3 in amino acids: CSASLRVGGNQPQHF. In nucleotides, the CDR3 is TGCAGTGCTAGCCTCAGGGTGGGGGGCAATCAGCCCCAGCATTTT.

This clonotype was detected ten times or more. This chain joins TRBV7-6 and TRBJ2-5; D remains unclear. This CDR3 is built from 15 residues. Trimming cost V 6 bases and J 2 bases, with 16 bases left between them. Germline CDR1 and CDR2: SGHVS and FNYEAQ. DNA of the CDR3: TGTGCCAGCAGAGATACCAGAGCCGGTCAAGAGACCCAGTACTTC. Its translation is CASRDTRAGQETQYF.

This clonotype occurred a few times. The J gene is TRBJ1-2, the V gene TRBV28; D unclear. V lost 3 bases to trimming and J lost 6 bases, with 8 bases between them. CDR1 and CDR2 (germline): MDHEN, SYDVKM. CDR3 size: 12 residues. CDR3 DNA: TGTGCCAGCAGTTTGATCGACAATGGCTACACCTTC. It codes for CASSLIDNGYTF.

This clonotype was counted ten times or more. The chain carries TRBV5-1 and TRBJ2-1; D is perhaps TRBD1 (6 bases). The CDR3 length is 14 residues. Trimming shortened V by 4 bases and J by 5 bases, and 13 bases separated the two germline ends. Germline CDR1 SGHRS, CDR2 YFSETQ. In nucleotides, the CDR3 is TGCGCCAGCAGCGCATACAGGGAAAACAATGAGCAGTTCTTC. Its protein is CASSAYRENNEQFF.

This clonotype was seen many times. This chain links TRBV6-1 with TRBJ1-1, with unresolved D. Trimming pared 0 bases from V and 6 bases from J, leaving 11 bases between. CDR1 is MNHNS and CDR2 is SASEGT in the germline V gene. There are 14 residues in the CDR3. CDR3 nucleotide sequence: TGTGCCAGCAGTGAAGCGCACGGTTCCCCTGAAGCTTTCTTT. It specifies CASSEAHGSPEAFF.

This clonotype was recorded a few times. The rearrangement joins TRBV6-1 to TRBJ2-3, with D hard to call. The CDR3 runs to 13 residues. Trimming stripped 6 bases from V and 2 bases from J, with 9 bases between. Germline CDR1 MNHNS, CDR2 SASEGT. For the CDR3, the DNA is TGTGCCAGCAGAGACGATTTCACAGATACGCAGTATTTT. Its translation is CASRDDFTDTQYF.